This T cell receptor (beta chain) was found in a study of T cells in Graves' hyperthyroidism and ophthalmopathy. Study findings and constraints: Before onset, by a median of about six months, the model predicted ophthalmopathy.

In the case of this clonotype: Its antigen is not identified. A single base separates this from a much larger clone, so it may be a read error.

Germline CDR1 reads LNHNV; CDR2 reads YYDKDF (reference sequence). The CDR3 totals 18 residues. Amplified TCR beta CDR3 regions came from RNA transcripts. The HTBI primer set served for first-round RT-PCR of the TCR CDR3. TCRdb re-called the multiplex PCR reads through MiXCR, storing one row per CDR3 protein. The sample lists 750,000 to 950,000 distinct CDR3 sequences; around 38% were seen once. This rearrangement joins TRBV15 to TRBJ2-5; TRBD2 matches at 12 bases. The sequence came from a man aged 18-30 years with Graves' hyperthyroidism. The sequenced material came from blood. The CDR3: CATSPLLAGGPGIETQHF. The CDR3, as DNA: TGTGCCACCAGCCCCCTCCTAGCGGGAGGGCCAGGTATAGAGACCCAGCACTTC.